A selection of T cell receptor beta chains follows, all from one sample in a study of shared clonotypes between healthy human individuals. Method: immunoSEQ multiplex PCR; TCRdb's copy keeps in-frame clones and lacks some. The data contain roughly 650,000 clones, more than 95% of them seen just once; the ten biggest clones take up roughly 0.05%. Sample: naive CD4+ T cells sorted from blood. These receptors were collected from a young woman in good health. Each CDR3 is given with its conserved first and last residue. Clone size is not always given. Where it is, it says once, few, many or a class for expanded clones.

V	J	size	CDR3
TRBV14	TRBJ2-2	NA	CASSQESLAGYPNTGELFF
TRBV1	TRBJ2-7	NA	CTGPLGRTYEQYF
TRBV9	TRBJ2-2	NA	CASSATGTPNTGELFF
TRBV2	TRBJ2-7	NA	CASSASYEQYF
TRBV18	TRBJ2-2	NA	CASSRRDRGRDTGELFF
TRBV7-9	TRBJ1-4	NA	CASSPPRTANEKLFF
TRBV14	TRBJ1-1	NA	CASSEERWGAFF
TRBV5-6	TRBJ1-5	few	CASSLGREQPQHF
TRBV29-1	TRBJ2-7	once	CSVEEVGYEQYF
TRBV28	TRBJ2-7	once	CASIPGQGGEQYF
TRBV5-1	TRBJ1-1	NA	CASSRLRISNTEAFF
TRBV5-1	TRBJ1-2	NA	CASRDRDALFHGYTF
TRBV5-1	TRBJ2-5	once	CASSPGQEQETQYF
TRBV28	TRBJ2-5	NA	CASTRDFQETQYF
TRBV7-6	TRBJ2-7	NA	CASSLASGSYEQYF
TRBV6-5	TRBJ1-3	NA	CASSWTGSGNTIYF
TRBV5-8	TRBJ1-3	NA	CASSPQGVLPSSGNTIYF
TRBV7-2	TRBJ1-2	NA	CASSLLTGFNYGYTF
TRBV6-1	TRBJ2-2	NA	CASSEAVGLAAGELFF
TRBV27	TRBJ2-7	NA	CASRSRLAGGIYEQYF
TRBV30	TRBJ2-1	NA	CAWSAPGLAGVGTYNEQFF
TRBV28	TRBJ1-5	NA	CASSLLGHQPQHF
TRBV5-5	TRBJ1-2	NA	CASSARTPNYGYTF
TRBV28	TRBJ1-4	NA	CASSLGGGNEKLFF
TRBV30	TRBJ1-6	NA	CAWRAGSSPLHF
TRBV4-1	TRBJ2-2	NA	CASSQGVRGPGELFF
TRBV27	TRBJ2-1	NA	CASRKRTSYNEQFF
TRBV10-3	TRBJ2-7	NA	CAISGYELAGGGEQYF
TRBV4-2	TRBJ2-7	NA	CASSQDRRSRDYEQYF
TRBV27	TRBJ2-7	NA	CASSLRRQGQIYEQYF
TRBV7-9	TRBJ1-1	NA	CASGVRNTEAFF
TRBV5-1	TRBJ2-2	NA	CASSLSGSTGELFF
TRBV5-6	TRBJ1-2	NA	CASSPADGYGYTF
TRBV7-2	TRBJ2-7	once	CASSLVSAGEQYF
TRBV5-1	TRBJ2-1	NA	CASSLGDIVRDEQFF
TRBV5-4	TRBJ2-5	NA	CASSLRSGGPLRETQYF
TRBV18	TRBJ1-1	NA	CASSPPALNTEAFF
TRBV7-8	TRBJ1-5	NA	CASSLVGPYSNQPQHF
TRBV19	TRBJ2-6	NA	CASSRIPGGANVLTF
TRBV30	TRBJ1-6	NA	CAWSLYGTGNSPLHF
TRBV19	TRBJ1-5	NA	CASSTSFANQPQHF
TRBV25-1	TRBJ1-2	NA	CASSDNRGSNYGYTF
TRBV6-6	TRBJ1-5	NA	CASSYMGQGINQPQHF
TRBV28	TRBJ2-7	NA	CASSAPGGGGYEQYF
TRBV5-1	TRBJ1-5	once	CASSLGGASGQPQHF
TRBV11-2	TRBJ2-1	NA	CASSFGKKSANEQFF
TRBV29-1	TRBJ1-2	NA	CSVEVGIGYGYTF
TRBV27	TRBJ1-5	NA	CASRRGQGGNQPQHF
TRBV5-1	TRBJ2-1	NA	CASSLEGYANGQFF
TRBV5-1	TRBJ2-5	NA	CASSYGQGALVGSQETQYF
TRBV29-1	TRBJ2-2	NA	CSVRTVANTGELFF
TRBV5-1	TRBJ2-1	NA	CASSFTPPGTAHNEQFF
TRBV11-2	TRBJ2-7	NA	CASSLRSDSTPYEQYF
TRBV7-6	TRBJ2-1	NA	CASSHRTSGTRDEQFF
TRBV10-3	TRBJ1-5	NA	CAISESGGQPQHF